This TCR beta chain is from a study of blood T cell repertoires in COVID-19. Across the whole study: Specimens from acute and convalescent COVID-19 originated in the United States, Italy and Spain. T cells, B-cell-depleted T cells, or PBMCs provided the cDNA or gDNA that served as material.

Data came from immunoSEQ multiplex PCR; TCRdb stores just in-frame clones and leaves some out. The sample lists 150,000 to 200,000 clones, about 85% occurring once. Germline lookup yields CDR1 SGHRS and CDR2 YFSETQ. V was pared by 0 bases and J by 8 bases, with 4 bases of the junction left unmatched. The CDR3 totals 13 residues. The J gene is TRBJ1-1, the V gene TRBV5-1, with 7 bases lining up with TRBD1. Sequenced sample: peripheral blood. This sequence originates from a human donor with acute or convalescent COVID-19. The donor label of this sample is uncertain. The CDR3 DNA sequence: TGCGCCAGCAGCTTGGGACAGGGCCACGAAGCTTTCTTT. As protein: CASSLGQGHEAFF.